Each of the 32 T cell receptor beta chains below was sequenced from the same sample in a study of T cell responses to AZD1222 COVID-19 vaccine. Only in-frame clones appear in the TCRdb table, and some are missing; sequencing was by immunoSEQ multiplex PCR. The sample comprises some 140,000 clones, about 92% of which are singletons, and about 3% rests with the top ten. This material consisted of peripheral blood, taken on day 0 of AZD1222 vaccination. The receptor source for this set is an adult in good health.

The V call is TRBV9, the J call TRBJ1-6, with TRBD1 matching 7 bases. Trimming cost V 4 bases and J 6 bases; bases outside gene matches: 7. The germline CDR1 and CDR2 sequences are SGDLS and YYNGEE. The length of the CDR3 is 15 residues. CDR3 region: CASSSPGQTNSPLHF. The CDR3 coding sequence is TGTGCCAGCAGCTCTCCGGGACAGACTAATTCACCCCTCCACTTT.

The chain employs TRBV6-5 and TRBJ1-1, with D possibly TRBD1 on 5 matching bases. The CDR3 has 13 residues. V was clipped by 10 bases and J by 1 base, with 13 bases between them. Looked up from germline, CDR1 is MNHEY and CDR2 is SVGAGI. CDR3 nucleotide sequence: TGTGCCACCCAGGACGGACAGAACACTGAAGCTTTCTTT. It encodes CATQDGQNTEAFF.

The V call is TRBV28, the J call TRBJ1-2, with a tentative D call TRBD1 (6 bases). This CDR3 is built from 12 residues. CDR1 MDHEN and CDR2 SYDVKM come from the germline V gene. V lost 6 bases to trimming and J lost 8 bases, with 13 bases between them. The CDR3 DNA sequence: TGTGCCAGCAGGTCAGGGGTCCCCGGCTACACCTTC. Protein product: CASRSGVPGYTF.

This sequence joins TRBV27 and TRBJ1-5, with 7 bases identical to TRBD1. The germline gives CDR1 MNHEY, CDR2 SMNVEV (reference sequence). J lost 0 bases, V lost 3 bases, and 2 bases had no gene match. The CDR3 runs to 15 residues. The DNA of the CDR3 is TGTGCCAGCAGTTTCGGGGACAGTAGCAATCAGCCCCAGCATTTT. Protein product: CASSFGDSSNQPQHF.

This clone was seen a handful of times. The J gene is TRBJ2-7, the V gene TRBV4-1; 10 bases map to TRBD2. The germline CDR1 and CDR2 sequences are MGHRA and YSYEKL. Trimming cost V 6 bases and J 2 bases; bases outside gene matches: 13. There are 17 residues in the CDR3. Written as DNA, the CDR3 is TGCGCCAGCAGTCCGTGGTCCTCTAGCGGGAGACCCTACGAGCAGTACTTC. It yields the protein CASSPWSSSGRPYEQYF.

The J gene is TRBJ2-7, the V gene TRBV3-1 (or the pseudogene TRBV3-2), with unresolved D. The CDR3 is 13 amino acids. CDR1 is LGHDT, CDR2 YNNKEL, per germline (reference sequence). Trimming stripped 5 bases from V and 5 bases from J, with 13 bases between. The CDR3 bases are TGTGCCAGCAGCTCCCCGGAGATACACGAGCAGTACTTC. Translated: CASSSPEIHEQYF.

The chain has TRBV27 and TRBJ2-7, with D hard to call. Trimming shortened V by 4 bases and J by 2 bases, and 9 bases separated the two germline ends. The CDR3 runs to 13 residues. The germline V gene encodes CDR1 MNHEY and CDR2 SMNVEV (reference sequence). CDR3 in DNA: TGTGCCAGCAGTTCCCTCCACCCCTACGAGCAGTACTTC. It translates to CASSSLHPYEQYF.

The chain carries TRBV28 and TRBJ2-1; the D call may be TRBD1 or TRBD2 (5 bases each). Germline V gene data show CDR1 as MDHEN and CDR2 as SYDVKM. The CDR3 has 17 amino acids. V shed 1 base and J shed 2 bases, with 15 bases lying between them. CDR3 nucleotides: TGTGCCAGCAGTTTATCTATGGGGACCCAACCCTACAATGAGCAGTTCTTC. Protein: CASSLSMGTQPYNEQFF.

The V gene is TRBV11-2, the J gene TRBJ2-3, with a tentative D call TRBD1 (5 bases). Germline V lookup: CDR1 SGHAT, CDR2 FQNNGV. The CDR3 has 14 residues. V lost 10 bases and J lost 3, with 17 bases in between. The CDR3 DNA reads TGTGCCATACGACGACAGAAAGGAACAGATACGCAGTATTTT. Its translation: CAIRRQKGTDTQYF.

The CDR3 protein is CASSPMASTDTQYF. The DNA of the CDR3 is TGTGCCAGCAGCCCCATGGCTAGCACAGATACGCAGTATTTT. The V and J genes are TRBV7-2 and TRBJ2-3; D uncertain. The CDR3 consists of 14 residues. Germline loops: CDR1 SGHTA, CDR2 FQGNSA. Between the trimmed V and J ends, which lost 5 bases and 0 bases, there was a span of 9 bases.

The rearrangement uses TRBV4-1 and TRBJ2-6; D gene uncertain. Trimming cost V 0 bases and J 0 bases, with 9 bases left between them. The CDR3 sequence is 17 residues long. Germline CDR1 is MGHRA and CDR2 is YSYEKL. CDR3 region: CASSQESAISGANVLTF. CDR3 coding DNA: TGCGCCAGCAGCCAAGAGTCGGCCATCTCTGGGGCCAACGTCCTGACTTTC.

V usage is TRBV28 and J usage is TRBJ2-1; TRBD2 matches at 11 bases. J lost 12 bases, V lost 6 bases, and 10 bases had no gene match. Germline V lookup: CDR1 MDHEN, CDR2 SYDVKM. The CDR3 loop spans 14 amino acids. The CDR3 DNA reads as TGTGCCAGCAGGCCACGATTAGCGGGAGGGCGGCAGTTCTTC. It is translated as CASRPRLAGGRQFF.

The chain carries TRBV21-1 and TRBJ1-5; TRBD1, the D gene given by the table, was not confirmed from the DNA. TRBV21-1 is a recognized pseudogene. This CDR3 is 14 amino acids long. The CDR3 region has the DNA TGTGCCAGCAGCGCCAGGGTTAGCAATCAGCCCCAGCATTTT. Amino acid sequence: CASSARVSNQPQHF.

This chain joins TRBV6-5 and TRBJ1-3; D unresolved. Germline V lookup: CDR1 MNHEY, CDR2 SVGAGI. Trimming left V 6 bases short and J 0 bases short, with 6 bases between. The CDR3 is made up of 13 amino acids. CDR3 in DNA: TGTGCCAGCAGGGAGAGCTCTGGAAACACCATATATTTT. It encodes CASRESSGNTIYF.

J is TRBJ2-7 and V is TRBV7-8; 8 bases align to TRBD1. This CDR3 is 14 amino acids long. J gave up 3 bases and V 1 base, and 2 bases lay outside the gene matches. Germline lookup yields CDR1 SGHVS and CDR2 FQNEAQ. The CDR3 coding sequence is TGTGCCAGCAGCTTAGGGGACAGGAACTACGAGCAGTACTTC. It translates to CASSLGDRNYEQYF.

As DNA, the CDR3 is TGTGCCAGCAGCCCGGCCTATTTACTAGCGGGTTGGGAGACCCAGTACTTC. Protein: CASSPAYLLAGWETQYF. The chain is built from TRBV7-3 and TRBJ2-5; 9 nucleotides line up with TRBD2. J lost 5 bases, V lost 5 bases, and 15 bases had no gene match. The germline V gene has CDR1 SGHTA and CDR2 FQGTGA. The CDR3 is made up of 17 amino acids.

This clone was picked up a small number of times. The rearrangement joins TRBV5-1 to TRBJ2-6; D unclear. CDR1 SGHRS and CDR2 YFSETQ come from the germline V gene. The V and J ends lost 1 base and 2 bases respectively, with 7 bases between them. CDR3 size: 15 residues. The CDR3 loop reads CASSLLGPGANVLTF. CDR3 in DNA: TGCGCCAGCAGCTTGTTGGGTCCTGGGGCCAACGTCCTGACTTTC.

CDR3 amino acids: CASSVFRRGRVVSPLHF. Written as DNA, the CDR3 is TGTGCCAGCAGTGTATTTAGGCGGGGCCGAGTCGTGTCGCCCCTCCACTTT. The V gene is TRBV2, the J gene TRBJ1-6; D perhaps matches TRBD1 (5 bases). Per germline, CDR1 SNHLY and CDR2 FYNNEI. The V and J ends lost 4 bases and 13 bases respectively, with 26 bases between them. The CDR3 is made up of 17 amino acids. Supplemented by reference TRBV2 and TRBJ1-6, the full variable domain reads EPEVTQTPSHQVTQMGQEVILRCVPISNHLYFYWYRQILGQKVEFLVSFYNNEISEKSEIFDDQFSVERPDGSNFTLKIRSTKLEDSAMYFCASSVFRRGRVVSPLHFGNGTRLTVT.

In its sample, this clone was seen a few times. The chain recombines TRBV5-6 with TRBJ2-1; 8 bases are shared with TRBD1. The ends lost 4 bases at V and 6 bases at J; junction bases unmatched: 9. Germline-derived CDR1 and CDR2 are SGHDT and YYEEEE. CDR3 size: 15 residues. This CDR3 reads CASSRRTGTGNEQFF. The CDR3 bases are TGTGCCAGCAGCCGCCGAACCGGGACAGGCAATGAGCAGTTCTTC.

CDR3 protein: CASSLGQGAYAGNTIYF. The CDR3, as DNA: TGCGCCAGCAGCTTGGGACAGGGAGCGTACGCTGGAAACACCATATATTTT. The chain combines TRBV5-1 with TRBJ1-3; 7 bases agree with TRBD1. After removal of 0 bases from V and 2 bases from J, the junction contained 8 bases not matched to a gene. The CDR3 covers 17 residues. The V gene's germline CDR1 is SGHRS and CDR2 YFSETQ.

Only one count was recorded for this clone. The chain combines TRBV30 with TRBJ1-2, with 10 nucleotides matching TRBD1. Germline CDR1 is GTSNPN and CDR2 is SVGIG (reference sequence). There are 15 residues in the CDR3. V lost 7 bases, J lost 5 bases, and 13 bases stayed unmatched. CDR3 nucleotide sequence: TGTGCCTCCCATCCTCCGGGACAGGGGACTTATGGCTACACCTTC. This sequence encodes CASHPPGQGTYGYTF.

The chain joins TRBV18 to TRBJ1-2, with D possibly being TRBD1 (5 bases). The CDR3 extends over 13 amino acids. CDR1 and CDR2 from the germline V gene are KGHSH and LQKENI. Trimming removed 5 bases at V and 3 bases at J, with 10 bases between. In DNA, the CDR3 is TGTGCCAGCTCAGAGGACACCGACTATGGCTACACCTTC. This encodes CASSEDTDYGYTF.

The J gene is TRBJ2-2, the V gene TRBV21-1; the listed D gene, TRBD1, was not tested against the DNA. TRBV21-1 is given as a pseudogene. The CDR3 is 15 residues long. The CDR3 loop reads CASGRDIPNTGELFF. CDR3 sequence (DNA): TGTGCCAGCGGACGGGACATACCGAACACCGGGGAGCTGTTTTTT.

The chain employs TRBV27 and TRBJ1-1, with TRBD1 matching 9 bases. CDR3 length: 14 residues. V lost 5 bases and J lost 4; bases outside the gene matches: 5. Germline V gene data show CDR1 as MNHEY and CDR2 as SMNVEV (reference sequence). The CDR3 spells CASSTGQGFTEAFF. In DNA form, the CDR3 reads TGTGCCAGCAGTACCGGACAGGGGTTCACTGAAGCTTTCTTT.

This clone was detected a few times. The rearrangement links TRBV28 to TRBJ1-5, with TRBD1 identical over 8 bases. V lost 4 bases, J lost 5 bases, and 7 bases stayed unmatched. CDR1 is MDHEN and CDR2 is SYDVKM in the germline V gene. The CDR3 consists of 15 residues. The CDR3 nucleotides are TGTGCCAGCAGTTCGTCCGGGACAGGATATCAGCCCCAGCATTTT. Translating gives CASSSSGTGYQPQHF. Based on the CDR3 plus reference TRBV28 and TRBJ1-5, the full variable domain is DVKVTQSSRYLVKRTGEKVFLECVQDMDHENMFWYRQDPGLGLRLIYFSYDVKMKEKGDIPEGYSVSREKKERFSLILESASTNQTSMYLCASSSSGTGYQPQHFGDGTRLSIL.

CDR3 sequence (DNA): TGTGCCAGCAGCGTAGGGCGAGCGGGAGGGCTCGATACGCAGTATTTT. Its protein product is CASSVGRAGGLDTQYF. The chain is built from TRBV9 and TRBJ2-3; 10 bases agree with TRBD2. V was pared by 0 bases and J by 6 bases, with 7 bases of the junction left unmatched. Germline CDR1 SGDLS, CDR2 YYNGEE. There are 16 residues in the CDR3.

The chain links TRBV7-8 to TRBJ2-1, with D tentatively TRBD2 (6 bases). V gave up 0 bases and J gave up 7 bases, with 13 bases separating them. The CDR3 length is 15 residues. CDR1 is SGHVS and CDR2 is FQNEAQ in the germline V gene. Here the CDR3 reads CASSLAGGVLNEQFF. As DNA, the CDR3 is TGTGCCAGCAGCTTAGCCGGAGGGGTTCTGAATGAGCAGTTCTTC.

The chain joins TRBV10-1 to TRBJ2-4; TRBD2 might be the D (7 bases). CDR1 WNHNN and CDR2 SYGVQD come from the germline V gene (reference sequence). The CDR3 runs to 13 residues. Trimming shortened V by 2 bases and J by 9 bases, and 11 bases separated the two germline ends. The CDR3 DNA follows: TGCGCCAGCAGTGAGAGGGGGGGTGTCATTCAGTACTTC. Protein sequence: CASSERGGVIQYF.

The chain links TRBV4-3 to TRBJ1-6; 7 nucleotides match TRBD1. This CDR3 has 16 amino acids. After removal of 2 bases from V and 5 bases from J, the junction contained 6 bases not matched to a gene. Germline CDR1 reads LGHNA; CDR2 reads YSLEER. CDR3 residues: CASSQLPGQNNSPLHF. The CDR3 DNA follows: TGCGCCAGCAGCCAACTTCCGGGACAGAATAATTCACCCCTCCACTTT.

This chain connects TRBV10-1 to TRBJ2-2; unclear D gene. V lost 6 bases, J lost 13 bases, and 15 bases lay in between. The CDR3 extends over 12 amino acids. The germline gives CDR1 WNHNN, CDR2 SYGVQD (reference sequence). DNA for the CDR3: TGCGCCAGCAGCGAACCGACCGGTGTGCTGTTTTTT. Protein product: CASSEPTGVLFF.

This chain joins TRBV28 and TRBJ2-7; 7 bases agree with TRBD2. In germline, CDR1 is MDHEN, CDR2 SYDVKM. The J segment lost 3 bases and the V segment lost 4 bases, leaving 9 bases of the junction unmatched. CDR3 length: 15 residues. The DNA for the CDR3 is TGTGCCAGCAGTTGGCCAGGACTAGGGTTCTACGAGCAGTACTTC. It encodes CASSWPGLGFYEQYF.

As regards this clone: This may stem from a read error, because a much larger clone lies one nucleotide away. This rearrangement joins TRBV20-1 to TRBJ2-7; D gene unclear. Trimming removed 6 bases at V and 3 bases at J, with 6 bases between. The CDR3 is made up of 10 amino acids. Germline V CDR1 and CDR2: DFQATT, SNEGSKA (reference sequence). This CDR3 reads CSALVYEQYF. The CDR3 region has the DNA TGCAGTGCCCTAGTCTACGAGCAGTACTTC.